These 2 T cell receptor beta chains originate from one sample sequenced in a study of blood T cells in healthy people across ages (dated by TCRdb to about 2015). The receptor library was made with 5' RACE. Sequencing was performed on an Illumina HiSeq 2500. A second PCR of roughly 7 to 11 cycles was performed with a sample-barcoded 5' primer and a J-beta primer mix. TCRdb ran its own pipeline on the public reads, namely fastp trimming at Q25 and MiXCR clone calling, and kept in-frame beta chains. When rows share a CDR3 protein, they turn into one entry using the most common DNA and genes. This sample holds about a million distinct CDR3 sequences; 30% to 40% were observed only once. Jointly, the top ten make up over 10% of the sample. Sequenced: blood. These receptors came from a man aged 18 to 29 in good health.

This clonotype was seen more than once but under ten times. The chain recombines TRBV6-6 with TRBJ1-5; 8 bases agree with TRBD1. Unmatched junction bases numbered 8, after V lost 6 bases and J lost 1 base. CDR1 MNHNY and CDR2 SVGAGI come from the germline V gene (reference sequence). This CDR3 has 16 residues. The DNA for the CDR3 is TGTGCCAGCAGAAACCGGGACAGGATGAGCAATCAGCCCCAGCATTTT. Its protein is CASRNRDRMSNQPQHF.

This clonotype was observed a handful of times. The rearrangement links TRBV20-1 to TRBJ1-2; a weak D match, TRBD1 (5 bases). Trimming stripped 0 bases from V and 4 bases from J, with 12 bases between. Germline CDR1 reads DFQATT; CDR2 reads SNEGSKA (reference sequence). This CDR3 region has 14 residues. This CDR3 is CSARDTGDLYGYTF. The CDR3 bases are TGCAGTGCTAGAGATACAGGTGATCTCTATGGCTACACCTTC.